A single sample is the source of the 26 T cell receptor beta chains below, sequenced in a study of blood T cell repertoires in COVID-19. Profiling relied on immunoSEQ multiplex PCR, and the TCRdb table lists in-frame clones only, not all of them. The sample has about 310,000 clones; about 89% are singletons. The sample was peripheral blood. The receptors here all came from a woman between 45 and 65 years old who had recovered from COVID-19.

The chain is built from TRBV6-2 or TRBV6-3 and TRBJ2-5, with 11 bases fitting TRBD1. The V gene's germline CDR1 is MNHEY and CDR2 SVGEGT. J lost 5 bases, V lost 2 bases, and 4 bases had no gene match. The CDR3 contains 15 residues. The CDR3, as DNA: TGTGCCAGCAGTTACAGGACAGGGGGCGCGGAGACCCAGTACTTC. It specifies CASSYRTGGAETQYF.

The chain is built from TRBV12-5 and TRBJ2-1, with 7 bases that match TRBD2. Per the germline V gene, CDR1 is LGHNT and CDR2 is FRNRAP. J lost 2 bases, V lost 3 bases, and 10 bases had no gene match. The CDR3 length is 17 residues. CDR3 sequence: CASGFWREYQTYNEQFF. In nucleotides, the CDR3 is TGTGCTAGTGGTTTTTGGCGGGAGTACCAGACCTACAATGAGCAGTTCTTC.

The rearrangement joins TRBV10-3 to TRBJ1-2, with D hard to call. Trimming removed 3 bases at V and 7 bases at J, with 6 bases between. Looked up from germline, CDR1 is ENHRY and CDR2 is SYGVKD. This CDR3 has 11 residues. CDR3 coding DNA: TGTGCCATCAGTGAAACGGGTGGCTACACCTTC. Encoded protein: CAISETGGYTF.

Written as DNA, the CDR3 is TGTGCCAGCAGTTTTTCCCAGCGGGGCAATCAGCCCCAGCATTTT. Protein sequence: CASSFSQRGNQPQHF. The rearrangement links TRBV6-2 or TRBV6-3 to TRBJ1-5; no definite D call. Germline lookup yields CDR1 MNHEY and CDR2 SVGEGT. This CDR3 spans 15 amino acids. V lost 4 bases and J 2 bases, leaving 12 bases between the germline ends.

This clone was seen just once. The chain couples TRBV4-1 to TRBJ2-6; 14 bases are shared with TRBD2. The junction had 8 bases not matched to a gene; V was cut back by 4 bases and J by 0 bases. Germline V gene lookup returns CDR1 MGHRA and CDR2 YSYEKL. CDR3 size: 20 residues. In DNA, the CDR3 is TGCGCCAGCAGCCCGAGCACGACTAGCGGGGGGGCCTCTGGGGCCAACGTCCTGACTTTC. It codes for CASSPSTTSGGASGANVLTF.

The V and J genes are TRBV7-2 and TRBJ2-3, with 9 bases that match TRBD2. CDR1 and CDR2 from the germline V gene are SGHTA and FQGNSA. The CDR3 length is 17 residues. Trimming removed 5 bases from V and 0 bases from J; junction bases left unmatched: 9. The CDR3 region has the DNA TGTGCCAGCAGCACCGGAGCTAGCGGGGTTAGCACAGATACGCAGTATTTT. The encoded protein is CASSTGASGVSTDTQYF.

The CDR3 here is CASSPFGVNTEAFF. The CDR3 nucleotides are TGTGCCAGCAGCCCCTTCGGGGTGAACACTGAAGCTTTCTTT. V is TRBV13 and J is TRBJ1-1; D ambiguous. The CDR3 consists of 14 residues. The V gene lost 5 bases and the J gene lost 0 bases, with 10 bases spanning the gap. Germline V gene data show CDR1 as PRHDT and CDR2 as FYEKMQ (reference sequence).

The chain links TRBV14 to TRBJ2-3; 8 bases line up with TRBD1. Per the germline V gene, CDR1 is SGHDN and CDR2 is FVKESK. This CDR3 spans 16 amino acids. V was clipped by 3 bases and J by 7 bases; unmatched bases: 12. CDR3 loop: CASSHRQGITSNTQYF. The CDR3 DNA sequence: TGTGCCAGCAGCCATCGACAGGGGATTACGTCGAATACGCAGTATTTT.

DNA for the CDR3: TGCAGCTACCTTGGCGGGGGGGCCGGGGAGACCCAGTACTTC. It encodes CSYLGGGAGETQYF. The chain uses TRBV29-1 and TRBJ2-5, with 9 bases lining up with TRBD2. The CDR3 totals 14 residues. The germline gives CDR1 SQVTM, CDR2 ANQGSEA. Unmatched junction bases numbered 12, after V lost 8 bases and J lost 5 bases.

CDR3 nucleotides: TGCAGTGCTAGTCTGGGTAGCGAGCCCTACAATGAGCAGTTCTTC. Encoded protein: CSASLGSEPYNEQFF. The chain couples TRBV20-1 to TRBJ2-1; weak D call: TRBD2 (5 bases). This CDR3 comprises 15 residues. V gave up 3 bases and J gave up 2 bases, with 14 bases separating them. CDR1 and CDR2 from the germline V gene are DFQATT and SNEGSKA (reference sequence).

J is TRBJ2-7 and V is TRBV2; unclear D gene. Trimming left V 6 bases short and J 4 bases short, with 16 bases between. This CDR3 is built from 14 residues. Germline V gene lookup returns CDR1 SNHLY and CDR2 FYNNEI. CDR3 in amino acids: CASRGWRSGYEQYF. CDR3 DNA sequence: TGTGCCAGCAGAGGTTGGCGGAGTGGGTACGAGCAGTACTTC.

The genes are TRBV7-3 and TRBJ2-6; no clear D gene. The CDR3 runs 13 residues. Germline V gene sequence: CDR1 SGHTA, CDR2 FQGTGA. The germline V and J ends were trimmed by 0 bases and 8 bases, with 5 bases remaining between them. CDR3 in DNA: TGTGCCAGCAGCTTAACTCTACCCAACGTCCTGACTTTC. It translates to CASSLTLPNVLTF.

In DNA, the CDR3 is TGTGCCAGCAGCCTTTACTTACCGGGAGGGGGGGAGACCCAGTACTTC. It encodes CASSLYLPGGGETQYF. The gene calls are TRBV3-1 (or the pseudogene TRBV3-2) and TRBJ2-5; 8 bases agree with TRBD2. V trimming: 4 bases; J trimming: 5 bases; junction bases outside the gene matches: 12. This CDR3 is built from 16 residues. Germline CDR1 reads LGHDT; CDR2 reads YNNKEL (reference sequence).

The chain couples TRBV6-1 to TRBJ2-7; 7 bases match TRBD2. From germline, CDR1 is MNHNS and CDR2 SASEGT. V gave up 0 bases and J gave up 0 bases; unmatched junction bases: 11. This CDR3 region has 18 residues. Here the CDR3 DNA reads TGTGCCAGCAGTGAAGCGCGTCTGGCGGGAGCTACCTCCTACGAGCAGTACTTC. Its translation is CASSEARLAGATSYEQYF.

The V and J genes are TRBV7-2 and TRBJ2-5; 8 bases fit TRBD2. The CDR3 is made up of 12 amino acids. The ends lost 3 bases at V and 11 bases at J; junction bases unmatched: 5. Per the germline V gene, CDR1 is SGHTA and CDR2 is FQGNSA. CDR3 bases: TGTGCCAGCAGCTTGGTTAGCGGGACACAGTACTTC. Translation: CASSLVSGTQYF.

On this clone itself: A junction boundary mismatches the germline segment, possibly from a read error. This chain connects TRBV10-1 to TRBJ2-1; the D gene is possibly TRBD2 (5 bases). Germline CDR1 reads WNHNN; CDR2 reads SYGVQD (reference sequence). The CDR3 sequence is 16 residues long. DNA for the CDR3: TGCGCCAGCGGTGATGGATACGGCGTCGGGGACAATGAGCAGTTCTTC. Protein sequence: CASGDGYGVGDNEQFF.

This rearrangement joins TRBV7-8 to TRBJ2-1; D is perhaps TRBD2 (5 bases). V shed 1 base and J shed 4 bases, with 14 bases lying between them. The germline V gene encodes CDR1 SGHVS and CDR2 FQNEAQ. CDR3 size: 16 residues. CDR3 sequence reads: CASSLEPVRGYNEQFF. The CDR3 DNA is TGTGCCAGCAGCTTAGAGCCAGTTCGGGGTTACAATGAGCAGTTCTTC.

The CDR3 is CASSLGVGTGYYEQYF. CDR3 DNA sequence: TGTGCCAGCAGCTTAGGGGTCGGGACAGGGTACTACGAGCAGTACTTC. The rearrangement links TRBV7-2 to TRBJ2-7; 9 bases agree with TRBD1. This CDR3 region has 16 residues. V was pared by 1 base and J by 3 bases, with 7 bases of the junction left unmatched. The germline V gene has CDR1 SGHTA and CDR2 FQGNSA.

The chain employs TRBV28 and TRBJ1-2; TRBD1 aligns across 9 bases. Germline V gene sequence: CDR1 MDHEN, CDR2 SYDVKM. CDR3 length equals 14 residues. The J segment lost 8 bases and the V segment lost 2 bases, leaving 6 bases of the junction unmatched. CDR3 bases: TGTGCCAGCAGTTTAGGACAGGGGCCCTGGGGCTACACCTTC. As protein: CASSLGQGPWGYTF.

This rearrangement joins TRBV7-9 to TRBJ1-5; D unclear. The CDR3 extends over 14 amino acids. Deletions cut 1 base from V and 3 bases from J, with 7 bases between. Germline V CDR1 and CDR2: SEHNR, FQNEAQ (reference sequence). CDR3 residues: CASSLGDTNQPQHF. The CDR3 DNA reads TGTGCCAGCAGCTTAGGCGACACCAATCAGCCCCAGCATTTT.

The CDR3 nucleotides are TGTGCCTGGAGGGGGGGTAGCGACGAGCAGTACTTC. Its translation is CAWRGGSDEQYF. The V call is TRBV30, the J call TRBJ2-7, with D perhaps TRBD2 (6 bases). Germline lookup yields CDR1 GTSNPN and CDR2 SVGIG (reference sequence). The CDR3 runs to 12 residues. Trimming took off 3 bases at V and 5 bases at J, with 11 bases between the two ends.

This clone was seen only a few times. Additional DNA sequences in this sample encode the identical CDR3. This rearrangement joins TRBV5-6 to TRBJ2-2; 7 positions agree with TRBD1. Germline V CDR1 and CDR2: SGHDT, YYEEEE. The trim removed 4 bases at V and 0 bases at J, leaving 6 bases unmatched. The CDR3 consists of 16 residues. CDR3 bases: TGTGCCAGCAGCCTGGGACAGATCGCGAACACCGGGGAGCTGTTTTTT. Protein product: CASSLGQIANTGELFF.

This chain connects TRBV6-6 to TRBJ2-3; 14 positions agree with TRBD2. The V gene's germline CDR1 is MNHNY and CDR2 SVGAGI (reference sequence). The CDR3 has 19 residues. V was clipped by 5 bases and J by 2 bases; unmatched bases: 12. The CDR3 sequence: CASSQTGLAGEIATDTQYF. In DNA form, the CDR3 reads TGTGCCAGCAGTCAAACGGGACTAGCGGGGGAGATAGCCACAGATACGCAGTATTTT.

The V gene is TRBV28, the J gene TRBJ2-6, with D maybe TRBD1 (6 bases). Trimming stripped 7 bases from V and 4 bases from J, with 8 bases between. The CDR3 sequence is 13 residues long. Germline V gene sequence: CDR1 MDHEN, CDR2 SYDVKM. The CDR3 loop is CASKGVGANVLTF. As DNA, the CDR3 is TGTGCCAGCAAGGGGGTCGGGGCCAACGTCCTGACTTTC.

This clone was picked up a small number of times. The chain employs TRBV9 and TRBJ2-7, with TRBD2 matching 7 bases. CDR1 is SGDLS, CDR2 YYNGEE, per germline. This CDR3 is built from 14 residues. V was pared by 3 bases and J by 6 bases, with 9 bases of the junction left unmatched. CDR3 coding DNA: TGTGCCAGCAGCGAGACGGGACCTAGCGGCGAGCAGTACTTC. Encoded protein: CASSETGPSGEQYF.

The chain's CDR3 is CASSARGRGGETQYF. In DNA, the CDR3 is TGTGCCAGCAGCGCGCGTGGTAGGGGAGGGGAGACCCAGTACTTC. J is TRBJ2-5 and V is TRBV9, with TRBD2 matching over 7 bases. The junction had 10 bases not matched to a gene; V was cut back by 3 bases and J by 5 bases. Germline-derived CDR1 and CDR2 are SGDLS and YYNGEE. The CDR3 length is 15 residues.